This T cell receptor (beta chain) was sequenced for a study of cytomegalovirus exposure and HLA in healthy donors. The overall study: Earlier, 117 million unique TCR beta sequences were recovered from around 180 million T cells by an analysis.

To note about this clone: No antigen is known for it.

Study observations and caveats: Some highly shared sequence variants likely arose as a pipeline artifact. A prior analysis recorded that most TCR beta V segments were productive about 90% or about 30% of the time.

The primer mix had 60 Vbeta and 13 Jbeta primers. Original analysis: Later, an analysis found around 80 million unique TCR beta chains, and roughly 9.9 million of these were shared. Data came from immunoSEQ multiplex PCR; TCRdb stores just in-frame clones and leaves some out. That table supplies the V and J calls and clone size; D and trimming were determined from the DNA. Of around 100,000 clones listed, 80% to 90% are singletons. V trimming: 6 bases; J trimming: 4 bases; junction bases outside the gene matches: 12. Germline loops: CDR1 LNHDA, CDR2 SQIVND (reference sequence). The length of the CDR3 is 16 residues.

This chain joins TRBV19 and TRBJ2-7; 10 bases agree with TRBD1. The sequence derives from a woman between 18 and 29 years old in good health and CMV-seronegative. Sequenced sample: PBMCs. CDR3 loop: CASSPGTGDGWYEQYF. The CDR3 DNA follows: TGTGCCAGTAGCCCCGGGACAGGGGATGGGTGGTACGAGCAGTACTTC.